The 26 T cell receptor beta chains presented below share a single source sample, sequenced in a study of T cell responses to AZD1222 COVID-19 vaccine. Clones were sequenced by immunoSEQ multiplex PCR, and TCRdb holds only the in-frame ones, with some missing. This table holds approximately 100,000 clones, about 85% found once. Material: peripheral blood, obtained 28 days after the second AZD1222 dose. Receptors were obtained from an adult who received the AZD1222 COVID-19 vaccine.

The V gene is TRBV6-5, the J gene TRBJ2-5; 8 bases agree with TRBD2. The germline CDR1 and CDR2 sequences are MNHEY and SVGAGI. The V gene end was trimmed by 4 bases and the J gene end by 2 bases; junction bases not matched to a gene: 3. CDR3 length equals 14 residues. The CDR3 sequence is CASSSGGAQETQYF. CDR3 DNA: TGTGCCAGCAGTTCCGGGGGGGCTCAAGAGACCCAGTACTTC.

This chain connects TRBV28 to TRBJ1-5; 7 bases fit TRBD1. V was clipped by 2 bases and J by 2 bases; unmatched bases: 21. CDR1 is MDHEN, CDR2 SYDVKM, per germline. This CDR3 spans 21 amino acids. The CDR3 is CASSLMVLRDRVGRRNQPQHF. The CDR3 bases are TGTGCCAGCAGTTTAATGGTCCTCCGCGACAGGGTGGGAAGGCGCAATCAGCCCCAGCATTTT.

The chain couples TRBV27 to TRBJ2-7; D gene unclear. The CDR3 covers 11 residues. The germline gives CDR1 MNHEY, CDR2 SMNVEV (reference sequence). Trimming left V 4 bases short and J 6 bases short, with 7 bases between. In nucleotides, the CDR3 is TGTGCCAGCAGTTCTCTCTCCGAGCAGTACTTC. Its protein is CASSSLSEQYF.

The chain links TRBV7-9 to TRBJ2-5; 7 nucleotides agree with TRBD1. V trimming: 2 bases; J trimming: 2 bases; junction bases outside the gene matches: 11. The CDR3 runs to 17 residues. Per the germline V gene, CDR1 is SEHNR and CDR2 is FQNEAQ (reference sequence). The CDR3: CASSLPAQDRLQETQYF. The CDR3 nucleotides read TGTGCCAGCAGCTTACCGGCACAGGACAGGTTACAAGAGACCCAGTACTTC.

V and J are TRBV27 and TRBJ2-7; weak D call: TRBD2 (6 bases). Germline V gene lookup returns CDR1 MNHEY and CDR2 SMNVEV (reference sequence). This CDR3 is built from 14 residues. V was clipped by 2 bases and J by 3 bases, with 11 bases between them. The CDR3: CASSLGGSFYEQYF. The DNA of the CDR3 is TGTGCCAGCAGTTTAGGAGGGTCCTTCTACGAGCAGTACTTC.

A single count supports this clone. V usage is TRBV28 and J usage is TRBJ1-2; D unclear. This CDR3 comprises 12 residues. The germline V gene has CDR1 MDHEN and CDR2 SYDVKM. Trimming shortened V by 6 bases and J by 6 bases, and 11 bases separated the two germline ends. The CDR3, as DNA: TGTGCCAGCAGGGAACGGATTGATGGCTACACCTTC. Translated: CASRERIDGYTF.

The chain joins TRBV7-9 to TRBJ2-2; 10 bases line up with TRBD2. The germline V gene has CDR1 SEHNR and CDR2 FQNEAQ (reference sequence). With V trimmed by 3 bases and J by 0 bases, 10 bases remained unmatched. CDR3 length equals 19 residues. CDR3 protein: CASSFGVLAGTTNTGELFF. CDR3 nucleotides: TGTGCCAGCAGCTTCGGGGTACTAGCGGGAACCACGAACACCGGGGAGCTGTTTTTT.

CDR3: CASSPLGSSNEKLFF. CDR3 in DNA: TGTGCCAGCTCACCACTAGGGTCGTCTAATGAAAAACTGTTTTTT. J is TRBJ1-4 and V is TRBV18, with D hard to call. The CDR3 is 15 residues long. CDR1 is KGHSH and CDR2 is LQKENI in the germline V gene. Trimming took 1 base from V and 3 from J, leaving 9 bases between them.

This clone was recorded only once. The rearrangement joins TRBV29-1 to TRBJ2-3; D remains ambiguous. Trimming removed 8 bases at V and 0 bases at J, with 15 bases between. The CDR3 is 14 amino acids. Germline CDR1 SQVTM, CDR2 ANQGSEA. The CDR3 loop reads CSTPISGSTDTQYF. The CDR3 nucleotides are TGCAGCACCCCGATCTCTGGGAGCACAGATACGCAGTATTTT.

V gene TRBV3-1 (or the pseudogene TRBV3-2) combines with J gene TRBJ2-3, with D tentatively TRBD2 (5 bases). CDR1 and CDR2 from the germline V gene are LGHDT and YNNKEL (reference sequence). The CDR3 has 13 amino acids. The germline V and J ends were trimmed by 4 bases and 10 bases, with 15 bases remaining between them. The CDR3 loop reads CASSLPGGGPQYF. The CDR3 bases are TGTGCCAGCAGCCTACCCGGTGGAGGTCCGCAGTATTTT.

Details on this clone: The junction shows a germline mismatch at one end, possibly a read error. CDR3 nucleotides: TGTGCCAGTAGCCCTCAGGGGGGGCTATTCTCCGACGAGCAGTACTTC. Amino acid sequence: CASSPQGGLFSDEQYF. The V call is TRBV19, the J call TRBJ2-7; D is perhaps TRBD1 or TRBD2 (7 bases each). Germline V lookup: CDR1 LNHDA, CDR2 SQIVND (reference sequence). The CDR3 runs 16 residues.

This chain joins TRBV28 and TRBJ2-3; 11 bases agree with TRBD2. The CDR3 spans 17 residues. Germline CDR1 and CDR2: MDHEN and SYDVKM. Trimming at V came to 8 bases and at J to 3 bases, leaving 13 bases not matched to a gene. The CDR3 DNA is TGTGCCAGCGACGCTGGGGCTAGCGGGAGGTGGACAGATACGCAGTATTTT. It is translated as CASDAGASGRWTDTQYF.

CDR3 region: CASSFTGGIGNQPQHF. CDR3 in DNA: TGTGCCAGCAGCTTTACAGGGGGTATCGGCAATCAGCCCCAGCATTTT. V is TRBV7-9 and J is TRBJ1-5, with TRBD1 matching 8 bases. The CDR3 is 16 amino acids. Trimming cost V 3 bases and J 2 bases; bases outside gene matches: 6. Germline CDR1 is SEHNR and CDR2 is FQNEAQ (reference sequence). The variable domain in full, with the rest retrieved from reference TRBV7-9 and TRBJ1-5, is DTGVSQNPRHKITKRGQNVTFRCDPISEHNRLYWYRQTLGQGPEFLTYFQNEAQLEKSRLLSDRFSAERPKGSFSTLEIQRTEQGDSAMYLCASSFTGGIGNQPQHFGDGTRLSIL.

The gene calls are TRBV29-1 and TRBJ2-2, with 8 bases that match TRBD1. This CDR3 spans 16 amino acids. CDR1 SQVTM and CDR2 ANQGSEA come from the germline V gene. V was clipped by 0 bases and J by 4 bases; unmatched bases: 7. CDR3 in amino acids: CSVEDRDRGSTGELFF. CDR3 sequence (DNA): TGCAGCGTTGAAGACCGTGACAGGGGTTCCACCGGGGAGCTGTTTTTT.

The chain joins TRBV10-3 to TRBJ2-5; 9 bases map to TRBD1. J lost 4 bases, V lost 3 bases, and 6 bases had no gene match. CDR3 size: 15 residues. CDR1 ENHRY and CDR2 SYGVKD come from the germline V gene. The CDR3 nucleotides are TGTGCCATCAGTGAAATTTGGGGACAGGGAGAGACCCAGTACTTC. This sequence encodes CAISEIWGQGETQYF.

This rearrangement joins TRBV21-1 to TRBJ1-2; TRBD1, the D gene given by the table, was not confirmed from the DNA. TRBV21-1 is noted as a pseudogene. The CDR3 sequence is 15 residues long. The CDR3 nucleotides are TGTGCCAGCAGCAAAGCCCGACAGGGAAACTATGGCTACACCTTC. Protein sequence: CASSKARQGNYGYTF.

CDR3 sequence reads: CASSKCPPTVVDYEQYF. CDR3 nucleotide sequence: TGTGCCAGCAGCAAATGCCCCCCGACAGTTGTAGACTACGAGCAGTACTTC. The rearrangement links TRBV21-1 to TRBJ2-7; the D call TRBD1 from the table was never checked on the DNA. TRBV21-1 is a documented pseudogene. This CDR3 is built from 17 residues.

As for this clone: Different DNA sequences within this sample yield the same CDR3. The chain combines TRBV18 with TRBJ2-1; TRBD2 matches at 7 bases. This CDR3 spans 15 amino acids. The junction had 1 base not matched to a gene; V was cut back by 0 bases and J by 2 bases. Germline values: CDR1 KGHSH, CDR2 LQKENI. The CDR3 protein is CASSPPSGAYNEQFF. The CDR3 DNA reads TGTGCCAGCTCACCACCAAGCGGGGCCTACAATGAGCAGTTCTTC.

This chain connects TRBV5-1 to TRBJ2-4; 7 bases are a match to TRBD1. CDR3 length: 14 amino acids. The V gene end was trimmed by 0 bases and the J gene end by 11 bases; junction bases not matched to a gene: 8. Germline V gene sequence: CDR1 SGHRS, CDR2 YFSETQ. The CDR3 nucleotides are TGCGCCAGCAGCTTGGCCCAGGGGGAAAGCGTTCAGTACTTC. Translating gives CASSLAQGESVQYF. Based on the CDR3 plus reference TRBV5-1 and TRBJ2-4, the full variable domain is KAGVTQTPRYLIKTRGQQVTLSCSPISGHRSVSWYQQTPGQGLQFLFEYFSETQRNKGNFPGRFSGRQFSNSRSEMNVSTLELGDSALYLCASSLAQGESVQYFGAGTRLSVL.

The chain joins TRBV4-3 to TRBJ2-1, with TRBD2 identical over 9 bases. Trimming at V came to 0 bases and at J to 4 bases, leaving 4 bases not matched to a gene. Germline-derived CDR1 and CDR2 are LGHNA and YSLEER. CDR3 length: 16 amino acids. The chain's CDR3 is CASSQDLAGLYNEQFF. In nucleotides, the CDR3 is TGCGCCAGCAGCCAAGATCTAGCGGGACTGTACAATGAGCAGTTCTTC.

This clone showed up just a few times. The chain links TRBV18 to TRBJ2-1; D may be TRBD2 (6 bases). The CDR3 length is 16 residues. Germline CDR1 reads KGHSH; CDR2 reads LQKENI. Trimming removed 2 bases at V and 5 bases at J, with 16 bases between. This CDR3 is CASSPGRLARNNEQFF. The DNA of the CDR3 is TGTGCCAGCTCACCAGGGAGGCTAGCACGAAACAATGAGCAGTTCTTC.

This clone has a handful of counts. The rearrangement joins TRBV2 to TRBJ1-1; D perhaps matches TRBD1 (5 bases). CDR3 length: 14 amino acids. Trimming left V 4 bases short and J 5 bases short, with 14 bases between. Per the germline V gene, CDR1 is SNHLY and CDR2 is FYNNEI. CDR3 sequence: CASSVEGIGTEAFF. As DNA, the CDR3 is TGTGCCAGCAGTGTTGAGGGGATAGGGACTGAAGCTTTCTTT.

This clone has just a few counts. The rearrangement joins TRBV7-3 to TRBJ1-6; no reliable D call. In germline, CDR1 is SGHTA, CDR2 FQGTGA. This CDR3 has 14 amino acids. The V and J ends lost 3 bases and 4 bases respectively, with 7 bases between them. The CDR3 bases are TGTGCCAGCAGCTTTCGGAAGTATAATTCACCCCTCCACTTT. Translation: CASSFRKYNSPLHF.

The rearrangement joins TRBV28 to TRBJ2-5; unclear D gene. The CDR3 runs 11 residues. V dropped 3 bases and J dropped 5 bases, with 4 bases sitting between them. CDR1 is MDHEN and CDR2 is SYDVKM in the germline V gene. CDR3 sequence (DNA): TGTGCCAGCAGTTTTGGGGAGACCCAGTACTTC. Encoded protein: CASSFGETQYF.

V usage is TRBV27 and J usage is TRBJ2-7; no clear D gene. Per germline, CDR1 MNHEY and CDR2 SMNVEV (reference sequence). The CDR3 is 13 residues long. V gave up 6 bases and J gave up 2 bases, with 11 bases separating them. The CDR3 loop reads CASRVTATYEQYF. CDR3 sequence (DNA): TGTGCCAGCAGGGTGACGGCGACCTACGAGCAGTACTTC.

The chain is built from TRBV30 and TRBJ2-1; D is unclear. Germline V CDR1 and CDR2: GTSNPN, SVGIG (reference sequence). The CDR3 extends over 17 amino acids. V shed 0 bases and J shed 0 bases, with 15 bases lying between them. The CDR3 nucleotides are TGTGCCTGGAGTGTACGTCGTAACCCCAGCTCCTACAATGAGCAGTTCTTC. Protein product: CAWSVRRNPSSYNEQFF. The full variable domain, rest sourced from reference TRBV30 and TRBJ2-1, is SQTIHQWPATLVQPVGSPLSLECTVEGTSNPNLYWYRQAAGRGLQLLFYSVGIGQISSEVPQNLSASRPQDRQFILSSKKLLLSDSGFYLCAWSVRRNPSSYNEQFFGPGTRLTVL.